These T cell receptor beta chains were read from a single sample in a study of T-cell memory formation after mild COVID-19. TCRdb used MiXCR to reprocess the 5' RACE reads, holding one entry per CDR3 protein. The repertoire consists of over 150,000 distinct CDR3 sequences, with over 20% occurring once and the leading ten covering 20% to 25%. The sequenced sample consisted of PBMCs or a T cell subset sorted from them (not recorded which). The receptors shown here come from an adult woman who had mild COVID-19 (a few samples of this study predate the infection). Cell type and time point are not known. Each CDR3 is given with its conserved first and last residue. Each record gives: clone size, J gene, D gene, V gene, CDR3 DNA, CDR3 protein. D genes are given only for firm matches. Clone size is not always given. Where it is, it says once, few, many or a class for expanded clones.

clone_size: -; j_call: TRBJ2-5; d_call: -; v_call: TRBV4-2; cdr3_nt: TGTGCCAGCAGCCTCCTGGGAGAGACCCAGTACTTC; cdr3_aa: CASSLLGETQYF
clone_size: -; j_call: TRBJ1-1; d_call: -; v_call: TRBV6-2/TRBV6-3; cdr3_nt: TGTGCCAGCAGTTACCGTTGGACAAGTGAAGCTTTCTTT; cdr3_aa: CASSYRWTSEAFF
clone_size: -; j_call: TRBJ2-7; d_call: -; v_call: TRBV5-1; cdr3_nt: TGCGCCAGCAGCTACGCCTACGAGCAGTACTTC; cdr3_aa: CASSYAYEQYF
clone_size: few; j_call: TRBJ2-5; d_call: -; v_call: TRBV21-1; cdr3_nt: TGTGCCAGCAGCAAAGAACACAGTCAAGAGACCCAGTACTTC; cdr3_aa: CASSKEHSQETQYF
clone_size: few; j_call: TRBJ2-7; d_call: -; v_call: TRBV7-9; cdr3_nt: TGTGCCAGCAGTCCTACCTCCTACGAGCAGTACTTC; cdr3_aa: CASSPTSYEQYF
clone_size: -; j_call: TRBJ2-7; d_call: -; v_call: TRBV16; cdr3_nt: TGTGCCAGCAGCCCCAAGGGAAATGGAGAGCAGTACTTC; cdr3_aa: CASSPKGNGEQYF
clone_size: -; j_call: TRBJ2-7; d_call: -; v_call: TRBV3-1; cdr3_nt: TGTGCCAGCAGGGGAGGAAGGGCCGAGCAGTACTTC; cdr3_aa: CASRGGRAEQYF
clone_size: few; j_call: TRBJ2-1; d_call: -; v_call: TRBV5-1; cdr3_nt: TGCGCCAGCAGCTTGGTTCCAGGCGGAGACGAGCAGTTCTTC; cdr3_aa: CASSLVPGGDEQFF
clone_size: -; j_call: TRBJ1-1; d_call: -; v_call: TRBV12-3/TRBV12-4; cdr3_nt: TGTGCCAGCTGTGTCTCCAGGGGTAGCACTGAAGCTTTCTTT; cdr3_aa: CASCVSRGSTEAFF
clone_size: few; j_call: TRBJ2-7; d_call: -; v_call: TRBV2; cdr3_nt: TGTGCCAGCACCGTCGGGACGGTATCCTACGAGCAGTACTTC; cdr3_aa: CASTVGTVSYEQYF
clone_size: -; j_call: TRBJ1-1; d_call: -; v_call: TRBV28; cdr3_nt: TGTGCCAGCAGCCACTGGGCGGGACCAGTAATGAACACTGAAGCTTTCTTT; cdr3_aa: CASSHWAGPVMNTEAFF
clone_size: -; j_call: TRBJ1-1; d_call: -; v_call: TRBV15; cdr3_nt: TGTGCCACCGGTAGGGGTAACACTGAAGCTTTCTTT; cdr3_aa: CATGRGNTEAFF
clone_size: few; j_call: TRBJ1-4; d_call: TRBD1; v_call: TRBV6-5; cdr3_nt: TGTGCCAGCAGTTATATGGGGTGGGACAGGGGTCCTCTCGAAAACGGACTGTTTTTT; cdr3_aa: CASSYMGWDRGPLENGLFF
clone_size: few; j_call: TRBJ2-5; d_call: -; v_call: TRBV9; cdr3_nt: TGTGCCAGCAGCGCGGGACGGGCCCTCCAGGCCCAGTACTTC; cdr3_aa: CASSAGRALQAQYF
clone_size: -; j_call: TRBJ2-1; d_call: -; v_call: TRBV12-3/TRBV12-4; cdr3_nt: TGTGCCAGCAGTTCCCTAACAGGGTTTTACAATGAGCAGTTCTTC; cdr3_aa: CASSSLTGFYNEQFF
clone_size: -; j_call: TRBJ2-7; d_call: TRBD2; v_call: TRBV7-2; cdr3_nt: TGTGCCAGCAGCTCCGGGGGAATCGCTAGCGGGAGCTCCTACGAGCAGTACTTC; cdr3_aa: CASSSGGIASGSSYEQYF
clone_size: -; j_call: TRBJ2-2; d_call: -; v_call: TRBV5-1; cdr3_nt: TGCGCCAGCCACACGGACCTGGGGGCCGGGGAGCTGTTTTTT; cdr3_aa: CASHTDLGAGELFF
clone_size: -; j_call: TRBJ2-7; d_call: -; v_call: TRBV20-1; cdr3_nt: TGCAGTGCCGGGACTCAACCATACGAGCAGTACTTC; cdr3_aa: CSAGTQPYEQYF
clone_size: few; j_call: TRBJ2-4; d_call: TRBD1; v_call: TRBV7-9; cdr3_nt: TGTGCCAGCAGCACACCCAGGGGGCCGGACATTCAGTACTTC; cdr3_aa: CASSTPRGPDIQYF
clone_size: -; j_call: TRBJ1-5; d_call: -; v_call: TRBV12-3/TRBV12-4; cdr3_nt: TGTGCCAGCAGTACTATGGGGGGGTTGGGCAATCAGCCCCAGCATTTT; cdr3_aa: CASSTMGGLGNQPQHF
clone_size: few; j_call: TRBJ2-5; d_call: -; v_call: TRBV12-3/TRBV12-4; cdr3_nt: TGTGCCAGCAGTTACGGGGGCTTGGGAAAAGAGACCCAGTACTTC; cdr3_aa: CASSYGGLGKETQYF
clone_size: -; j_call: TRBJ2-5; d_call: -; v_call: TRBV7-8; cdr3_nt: TGTGCCAGCAGCTCATCCCTGAATGGAGGGAACCAAGAGACCCAGTACTTC; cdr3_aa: CASSSSLNGGNQETQYF
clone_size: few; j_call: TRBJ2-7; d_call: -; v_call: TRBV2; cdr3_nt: TGTGCCAGCAGCTCGGGTCTTTCCTACGAGCAGTACTTC; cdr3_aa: CASSSGLSYEQYF
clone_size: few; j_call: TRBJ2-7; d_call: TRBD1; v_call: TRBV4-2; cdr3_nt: TGTGCCAGCAGCCAAGAGACAGGGGTCCCCTACGAGCAGTACTTC; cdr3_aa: CASSQETGVPYEQYF